Below are 22 T cell receptor beta chains sequenced from a single sample in a study of T cell changes during pregnancy in multiple sclerosis. The repertoire was sequenced with immunoSEQ multiplex PCR; TCRdb's copy has only in-frame clones and lacks some. In the table there are approximately 62,000 clones, 93% of which are singletons. Sequences were derived from CD8+ T cells from peripheral blood mononuclear cells, sampled in the second trimester of pregnancy. Source of these receptors: a female donor with multiple sclerosis, enrolled in a pregnancy study.

The chain links TRBV9 to TRBJ1-1; tentative D call: TRBD1 (6 bases). Trimming took off 0 bases at V and 5 bases at J, with 20 bases between the two ends. Germline lookup yields CDR1 SGDLS and CDR2 YYNGEE. The CDR3 totals 17 residues. The CDR3: CASSVVGGGGAWTEAFF. In DNA, the CDR3 is TGTGCCAGCAGCGTAGTAGGGGGGGGCGGGGCTTGGACTGAAGCTTTCTTT. Complete variable domain (other parts from reference TRBV9 and TRBJ1-1): DSGVTQTPKHLITATGQRVTLRCSPRSGDLSVYWYQQSLDQGLQFLIQYYNGEERAKGNILERFSAQQFPDLHSELNLSSLELGDSALYFCASSVVGGGGAWTEAFFGQGTRLTVV.

The V call is TRBV27, the J call TRBJ1-3; TRBD1 matches 8 bases. The CDR3 length is 16 residues. The junction had 9 bases not matched to a gene; V was cut back by 4 bases and J by 4 bases. Germline V gives CDR1 MNHEY, CDR2 SMNVEV (reference sequence). For the CDR3, the DNA is TGTGCCAGCAGTTCCGGACAGGGAGTAGCCGGAAACACCATATATTTT. Residues: CASSSGQGVAGNTIYF.

The chain combines TRBV5-1 with TRBJ2-7; 8 positions match TRBD1. J was trimmed by 3 bases and V by 4 bases; bases with no gene match: 9. This CDR3 is built from 15 residues. The germline V gene encodes CDR1 SGHRS and CDR2 YFSETQ. The CDR3 coding sequence is TGCGCCAGCAGCCTAGAGACAGGGGATTACTACGAGCAGTACTTC. This sequence encodes CASSLETGDYYEQYF.

The chain carries TRBV19 and TRBJ2-4; D ambiguous. The germline V gene has CDR1 LNHDA and CDR2 SQIVND (reference sequence). This CDR3 has 18 amino acids. Trimming cost V 3 bases and J 0 bases, with 18 bases left between them. The CDR3 bases are TGTGCCAGTAGTATTCCCGCCGGGTCCATTGTAGCCAAAAACATTCAGTACTTC. This gives the protein CASSIPAGSIVAKNIQYF.

This chain joins TRBV7-9 and TRBJ2-3; no clear D gene. The germline V gene has CDR1 SEHNR and CDR2 FQNEAQ (reference sequence). V was clipped by 4 bases and J by 0 bases, with 14 bases between them. The CDR3 runs 16 residues. In DNA, the CDR3 is TGTGCCAGCAGCTCGTATAGAAGCGAGAGCACAGATACGCAGTATTTT. It codes for CASSSYRSESTDTQYF.

The rearrangement joins TRBV19 to TRBJ2-7; 11 bases map to TRBD1. Germline V lookup: CDR1 LNHDA, CDR2 SQIVND (reference sequence). This CDR3 is built from 14 residues. V gave up 9 bases and J gave up 2 bases; unmatched junction bases: 6. The CDR3 sequence: CASTPDRGPYEQYF. CDR3 bases: TGTGCCAGCACCCCGGACAGGGGGCCCTACGAGCAGTACTTC.

This rearrangement joins TRBV5-4 to TRBJ2-7; 15 bases are a match to TRBD2. CDR1 is SGHNT, CDR2 YYREEE, per germline (reference sequence). V gave up 4 bases and J gave up 7 bases; unmatched junction bases: 3. The CDR3 extends over 14 amino acids. This chain's CDR3 is CASSRTSGGGEQYF. The CDR3 DNA is TGTGCCAGCAGCAGGACTAGCGGGGGGGGAGAGCAGTACTTC. Full variable domain (rest looked up from reference TRBV5-4 and TRBJ2-7): ETGVTQSPTHLIKTRGQQVTLRCSSQSGHNTVSWYQQALGQGPQFIFQYYREEENGRGNFPPRFSGLQFPNYSSELNVNALELDDSALYLCASSRTSGGGEQYFGPGTRLTVT.

The V call is TRBV28, the J call TRBJ2-5; 10 bases line up with TRBD2. CDR3 length: 16 residues. CDR1 is MDHEN and CDR2 is SYDVKM in the germline V gene. V was clipped by 6 bases and J by 3 bases; unmatched bases: 10. The chain's CDR3 is CASSKGTSAREETQYF. CDR3 nucleotides: TGTGCCAGCAGCAAAGGGACTAGCGCTAGAGAAGAGACCCAGTACTTC.

The chain links TRBV4-1 to TRBJ1-2; D perhaps matches TRBD1 (5 bases). Trimming pared 3 bases from V and 6 bases from J, leaving 14 bases between. Germline CDR1 MGHRA, CDR2 YSYEKL. The CDR3 consists of 14 residues. The CDR3 DNA follows: TGCGCCAGCAGCCACCTGGGGGGGATTGATGGCTACACCTTC. This sequence encodes CASSHLGGIDGYTF.

J is TRBJ2-5 and V is TRBV5-6; 11 bases are a match to TRBD2. Germline V gives CDR1 SGHDT, CDR2 YYEEEE. The CDR3 runs 14 residues. Trimming took 0 bases from V and 9 from J; bases not matched to a gene: 4. The CDR3 DNA follows: TGTGCCAGCAGCTTGGGACTAGCGGGGATGGCCCAGTACTTC. It translates to CASSLGLAGMAQYF.

The chain combines TRBV6-5 with TRBJ2-3, with TRBD2 matching 10 bases. Germline lookup yields CDR1 MNHEY and CDR2 SVGAGI. V lost 5 bases and J lost 2; bases outside the gene matches: 1. CDR3 length equals 14 residues. In nucleotides, the CDR3 is TGTGCCAGCAGTAGCGGGGGGGCCACAGATACGCAGTATTTT. It yields the protein CASSSGGATDTQYF.

The rearrangement joins TRBV9 to TRBJ2-5, with TRBD2 as a possible D gene (6 bases). V shed 3 bases and J shed 7 bases, with 19 bases lying between them. CDR1 is SGDLS, CDR2 YYNGEE, per germline. The CDR3 extends over 15 amino acids. The CDR3 here is CASSALTGTLGTQYF. CDR3 nucleotide sequence: TGTGCCAGCAGCGCCCTCACCGGGACTTTGGGGACCCAGTACTTC.

This clone was counted once. The chain is built from TRBV11-2 and TRBJ2-6; no definite D call. The CDR3 is 13 amino acids. Per germline, CDR1 SGHAT and CDR2 FQNNGV. Between the trimmed V and J ends, which lost 7 bases and 2 bases, there was a span of 6 bases. The chain's CDR3 is CASTVPGANVLTF. CDR3 nucleotides: TGTGCCAGCACCGTTCCTGGGGCCAACGTCCTGACTTTC.

This clone occurred a few times. V and J are TRBV5-1 and TRBJ1-1; 7 bases fit TRBD1. In germline, CDR1 is SGHRS, CDR2 YFSETQ. With 0 bases clipped from V and 8 bases from J, the junction kept 1 base outside the gene matches. This CDR3 is 12 amino acids long. The CDR3 sequence: CASSLGDREAFF. The CDR3 DNA reads as TGCGCCAGCAGCTTGGGGGACAGAGAAGCTTTCTTT.

This rearrangement joins TRBV30 to TRBJ2-7; the D is unclear. The CDR3 totals 12 residues. The V end lost 2 bases, the J end lost 4 bases, and 9 bases lay between the germline ends. Germline V CDR1 and CDR2: GTSNPN, SVGIG (reference sequence). The CDR3 spells CAWSPNSYEQYF. CDR3 nucleotide sequence: TGTGCCTGGAGTCCGAACAGTTACGAGCAGTACTTC. Full variable domain (remainder filled in from reference TRBV30 and TRBJ2-7): SQTIHQWPATLVQPVGSPLSLECTVEGTSNPNLYWYRQAAGRGLQLLFYSVGIGQISSEVPQNLSASRPQDRQFILSSKKLLLSDSGFYLCAWSPNSYEQYFGPGTRLTVT.

The chain combines TRBV30 with TRBJ1-5; D uncertain. Germline assignment: CDR1 GTSNPN and CDR2 SVGIG (reference sequence). CDR3 length equals 15 residues. Between the trimmed V and J ends, which lost 0 bases and 0 bases, there was a span of 9 bases. The DNA of the CDR3 is TGTGCCTGGAGTGTGGGAGAAAATAGCAATCAGCCCCAGCATTTT. It specifies CAWSVGENSNQPQHF.

The chain recombines TRBV7-9 with TRBJ2-7; D is unclear. V lost 4 bases and J 3 bases, leaving 4 bases between the germline ends. This CDR3 contains 11 residues. Germline loops: CDR1 SEHNR, CDR2 FQNEAQ (reference sequence). The CDR3: CASSSVYEQYF. CDR3 coding DNA: TGTGCCAGCAGCTCGGTCTACGAGCAGTACTTC. The full variable domain, in which reference TRBV7-9 and TRBJ2-7 provide the parts outside the CDR3, is DTGVSQNPRHKITKRGQNVTFRCDPISEHNRLYWYRQTLGQGPEFLTYFQNEAQLEKSRLLSDRFSAERPKGSFSTLEIQRTEQGDSAMYLCASSSVYEQYFGPGTRLTVT.

The rearrangement uses TRBV5-4 and TRBJ2-1, with 11 bases fitting TRBD2. V lost 0 bases and J lost 8; bases outside the gene matches: 10. Germline V gene sequence: CDR1 SGHNT, CDR2 YYREEE (reference sequence). This CDR3 contains 17 residues. The CDR3 sequence: CASSLEIAGGPDDEQFF. CDR3 in DNA: TGTGCCAGCAGCTTGGAAATAGCGGGAGGGCCGGACGATGAGCAGTTCTTC.

The V and J genes are TRBV15 and TRBJ1-4; D may be TRBD1 (6 bases). This CDR3 region has 15 residues. CDR1 LNHNV and CDR2 YYDKDF come from the germline V gene (reference sequence). The V gene lost 1 base and the J gene lost 5 bases, with 11 bases spanning the gap. CDR3 in amino acids: CATSRGGGRNEKLFF. The CDR3 DNA reads as TGTGCCACCAGCAGAGGGGGGGGCCGAAATGAAAAACTGTTTTTT.

This clone has just one count. The chain is built from TRBV2 and TRBJ2-7, with D unresolved. CDR1 is SNHLY, CDR2 FYNNEI, per germline. The CDR3 loop spans 13 amino acids. V dropped 0 bases and J dropped 7 bases, with 10 bases sitting between them. CDR3 DNA sequence: TGTGCCAGCAGTGAAGCAGGCAGGAAAGAGCAGTACTTC. Translated: CASSEAGRKEQYF.

V and J are TRBV15 and TRBJ2-1; 11 bases map to TRBD2. J was trimmed by 7 bases and V by 3 bases; bases with no gene match: 5. Germline V gene lookup returns CDR1 LNHNV and CDR2 YYDKDF (reference sequence). The CDR3 totals 15 residues. The CDR3 spells CATSRERTSGNEQFF. CDR3 coding DNA: TGTGCCACCAGCAGGGAACGGACTAGCGGGAATGAGCAGTTCTTC.

The V call is TRBV7-9, the J call TRBJ2-7; 12 nucleotides match TRBD2. Trimming took 6 bases from V and 5 from J; bases not matched to a gene: 8. Germline CDR1 is SEHNR and CDR2 is FQNEAQ (reference sequence). The CDR3 totals 15 residues. The CDR3 loop is CASSLTSGRSDEQYF. CDR3 DNA sequence: TGTGCCAGCAGTCTGACTAGCGGGAGATCGGACGAGCAGTACTTC.